What follows are 23 T cell receptor beta chains derived from one specimen sequenced in a study of beta chain features in type 1 diabetes. TCRB transcripts that were expressed got sequenced, as all of the isolated RNA had been reverse transcribed. Clones were sequenced by immunoSEQ multiplex PCR, and TCRdb holds only the in-frame ones, with some missing. The sample includes about 240,000 clones, 25% to 30% of them seen just once. The sequenced sample was central memory CD4+ T cells from blood. The source is a man aged 30 to 39 in good health.

On this clone: Within the sample, other DNA sequences also encode this same CDR3. This sequence joins TRBV18 and TRBJ2-5; D unclear. The CDR3 has 13 amino acids. The germline V gene has CDR1 KGHSH and CDR2 LQKENI. The V and J ends lost 2 bases and 1 base respectively, with 5 bases between them. Here the CDR3 DNA reads TGTGCCAGCTCACCAGCGATCCAAGAGACCCAGTACTTC. It specifies CASSPAIQETQYF.

The genes are TRBV10-2 and TRBJ2-1, with 9 bases aligning to TRBD2. Germline lookup yields CDR1 WSHSY and CDR2 SAAADI. There are 14 residues in the CDR3. Trimming cost V 7 bases and J 7 bases; bases outside gene matches: 8. The CDR3 coding sequence is TGCGCCAGCACCCGCATGACTAGCGGTAATGAGCAGTTCTTC. Translation: CASTRMTSGNEQFF.

This clone appeared once. The J gene is TRBJ2-3, the V gene TRBV2; D is perhaps TRBD2 (6 bases). This CDR3 contains 12 residues. Per the germline V gene, CDR1 is SNHLY and CDR2 is FYNNEI. V lost 6 bases and J 6 bases, leaving 10 bases between the germline ends. As DNA, the CDR3 is TGTGCCAGCAGCCGGGGGTCTGATACGCAGTATTTT. It encodes CASSRGSDTQYF.

This clone appeared once. V usage is TRBV6-5 and J usage is TRBJ2-7; 10 nucleotides align to TRBD2. Germline loops: CDR1 MNHEY, CDR2 SVGAGI. This CDR3 spans 14 amino acids. Trimming took 9 bases from V and 5 from J; bases not matched to a gene: 10. The CDR3 loop is CARVTGLAFHEQYF. CDR3 DNA sequence: TGTGCCAGGGTAACGGGACTAGCGTTTCACGAGCAGTACTTC.

V is TRBV9 and J is TRBJ2-3; 12 nucleotides agree with TRBD2. The ends lost 4 bases at V and 3 bases at J; junction bases unmatched: 6. The CDR3 extends over 16 amino acids. Germline loops: CDR1 SGDLS, CDR2 YYNGEE. In DNA form, the CDR3 reads TGTGCCAGCAGCTACGCTGGACTAGCGGGGACAGATACGCAGTATTTT. This codes for CASSYAGLAGTDTQYF.

This clone has more than one count but fewer than ten. This chain links TRBV19 with TRBJ2-1; 10 positions agree with TRBD2. The trim removed 6 bases at V and 4 bases at J, leaving 6 bases unmatched. The CDR3 covers 15 residues. The germline gives CDR1 LNHDA, CDR2 SQIVND (reference sequence). The CDR3 nucleotides are TGTGCCAGTAGCGAAGGACTAGCGGAGTACAATGAGCAGTTCTTC. This gives the protein CASSEGLAEYNEQFF.

This sequence joins TRBV9 and TRBJ1-6, with D hard to call. CDR3 length equals 12 residues. Trimming took off 4 bases at V and 10 bases at J, with 9 bases between the two ends. CDR1 is SGDLS, CDR2 YYNGEE, per germline. The CDR3 is CASSSGRSPLHF. The DNA for the CDR3 is TGTGCCAGCAGCTCGGGAAGGTCACCCCTCCACTTT.

This clone appeared once. Other nucleotide sequences from this sample produce the same CDR3. The rearrangement links TRBV9 to TRBJ2-7; 14 bases align to TRBD2. V gave up 2 bases and J gave up 2 bases; unmatched junction bases: 0. Germline V CDR1 and CDR2: SGDLS, YYNGEE. CDR3 length: 15 amino acids. In nucleotides, the CDR3 is TGTGCCAGCAGCGTGGGACTAGCGGGAGCCTACGAGCAGTACTTC. Translated, it gives CASSVGLAGAYEQYF.

There are a few counts of this clone. This chain links TRBV10-3 with TRBJ2-5; TRBD2 matches at 11 bases. Losses at the gene ends were 8 bases for V and 1 base for J; bases not matched to a gene: 0. Germline V CDR1 and CDR2: ENHRY, SYGVKD. This CDR3 region has 13 residues. CDR3 residues: CAIGTSGQETQYF. CDR3 DNA sequence: TGTGCCATCGGGACTAGCGGCCAAGAGACCCAGTACTTC.

The chain is built from TRBV28 and TRBJ2-7, with 7 bases fitting TRBD2. V was pared by 4 bases and J by 3 bases, with 6 bases of the junction left unmatched. Germline V gene sequence: CDR1 MDHEN, CDR2 SYDVKM. This CDR3 contains 14 residues. CDR3 region: CASSSPGGFYEQYF. The DNA for the CDR3 is TGTGCCAGCAGTTCCCCGGGGGGATTCTACGAGCAGTACTTC.

The chain has TRBV10-3 and TRBJ1-1, with D uncertain. V was cut by 6 bases and J by 0 bases, with 8 bases left in between. In germline, CDR1 is ENHRY, CDR2 SYGVKD. The CDR3 contains 13 residues. The CDR3 reads CAISTNLNTEAFF. Written as DNA, the CDR3 is TGTGCCATCAGCACGAATCTGAACACTGAAGCTTTCTTT.

This clone was counted a few times. The chain employs TRBV11-1 and TRBJ2-7; a possible D gene is TRBD1 (5 bases). CDR1 SGHAT and CDR2 FQDESV come from the germline V gene (reference sequence). Between the trimmed V and J ends, which lost 3 bases and 4 bases, there was a span of 13 bases. This CDR3 is 14 amino acids long. CDR3 region: CASSFGQGRYEQYF. The CDR3 region has the DNA TGTGCCAGCAGCTTTGGGCAGGGAAGATACGAGCAGTACTTC.

This chain links TRBV5-6 with TRBJ2-1; 13 bases match TRBD2. CDR3 size: 15 residues. V dropped 4 bases and J dropped 10; count of bases not matched to a gene: 8. Germline loops: CDR1 SGHDT, CDR2 YYEEEE. The chain's CDR3 is CASSNLGLAGNEQFF. The DNA for the CDR3 is TGTGCCAGCAGCAATCTGGGACTAGCGGGAAACGAGCAGTTCTTC.

Remarks on this clone: Other DNA sequences in this specimen translate into the identical CDR3. The chain recombines TRBV7-7 with TRBJ2-7; 10 bases are shared with TRBD1. Germline V gene sequence: CDR1 SSHAT, CDR2 FNYEAQ (reference sequence). The CDR3 consists of 13 residues. J gave up 7 bases and V 5 bases, and 5 bases lay outside the gene matches. The CDR3 nucleotides read TGTGCCAGCAGCGCGGACAGGGGGGGGGAGCAGTACTTC. Translation: CASSADRGGEQYF.

This clone turned up a few times. The chain combines TRBV13 with TRBJ2-6; D possibly corresponds to TRBD1 (5 bases). The CDR3 sequence is 16 residues long. V was pared by 7 bases and J by 1 base, with 14 bases between. Germline V gene sequence: CDR1 PRHDT, CDR2 FYEKMQ (reference sequence). The DNA of the CDR3 is TGTGCCAGCACCCCCAGTCCAGGGTCTGGGGCCAACGTCCTGACTTTC. Protein: CASTPSPGSGANVLTF.

The rearrangement links TRBV5-6 to TRBJ2-4, with 9 bases matching TRBD1. Germline V gene data show CDR1 as SGHDT and CDR2 as YYEEEE. V dropped 4 bases and J dropped 4; count of bases not matched to a gene: 6. There are 15 residues in the CDR3. The CDR3 bases are TGTGCCAGCAGCGGGGGACAGGGTCCGAAAAACATTCAGTACTTC. Amino acids: CASSGGQGPKNIQYF.

This chain connects TRBV7-2 to TRBJ1-2; TRBD1 matches at 9 bases. Germline CDR1 is SGHTA and CDR2 is FQGNSA. The CDR3 consists of 13 residues. The V gene end was trimmed by 8 bases and the J gene end by 4 bases; junction bases not matched to a gene: 5. CDR3 sequence: CASSRDRVYGYTF. CDR3 DNA sequence: TGTGCCAGCTCCCGGGACAGGGTCTATGGCTACACCTTC.

The chain uses TRBV6-5 and TRBJ1-1, with TRBD1 as a possible D gene (6 bases). The CDR3 sequence is 13 residues long. Deletions cut 10 bases from V and 5 bases from J, with 17 bases between. Germline-derived CDR1 and CDR2 are MNHEY and SVGAGI. The DNA of the CDR3 is TGTGCCACCCACGTGGGGGCGTGGACTGAAGCTTTCTTT. This codes for CATHVGAWTEAFF.

V is TRBV7-2 and J is TRBJ2-2, with D possibly matching TRBD1 (5 bases). CDR1 SGHTA and CDR2 FQGNSA come from the germline V gene. CDR3 length: 15 amino acids. V lost 2 bases, J lost 7 bases, and 14 bases lay in between. The CDR3 DNA follows: TGTGCCAGCAGCTTATCGAACGGGCAGGGCGGGGAGCTGTTTTTT. Translated, it gives CASSLSNGQGGELFF. Looking up the rest from reference TRBV7-2 and TRBJ2-2 gives the full variable domain: GAGVSQSPSNKVTEKGKDVELRCDPISGHTALYWYRQSLGQGLEFLIYFQGNSAPDKSGLPSDRFSAERTGGSVSTLTIQRTQQEDSAVYLCASSLSNGQGGELFFGEGSRLTVL.

The table lists this clone with a few counts. The V call is TRBV30, the J call TRBJ2-2; D remains unclear. The CDR3 extends over 13 amino acids. Deletions cut 5 bases from V and 2 bases from J, with 9 bases between. Germline V lookup: CDR1 GTSNPN, CDR2 SVGIG (reference sequence). CDR3 residues: CAWSIANTGELFF. The CDR3 DNA reads TGTGCCTGGTCTATAGCCAACACCGGGGAGCTGTTTTTT.

The chain links TRBV10-3 to TRBJ2-3; D is perhaps TRBD1 (5 bases). The CDR3 totals 14 residues. Between the trimmed V and J ends, which lost 5 bases and 5 bases, there was a span of 14 bases. The germline V gene has CDR1 ENHRY and CDR2 SYGVKD. The CDR3: CAISPGRVVDTQYF. The CDR3 nucleotides read TGTGCCATCAGTCCAGGCAGGGTAGTAGATACGCAGTATTTT.

This clone was counted many times. V is TRBV29-1 and J is TRBJ1-5; D remains ambiguous. Trimming left V 4 bases short and J 5 bases short, with 12 bases between. The CDR3 runs 13 residues. Germline V gene data show CDR1 as SQVTM and CDR2 as ANQGSEA. CDR3 sequence: CSVVSRTDQPQHF. The DNA of the CDR3 is TGCAGCGTTGTAAGCAGAACCGATCAGCCCCAGCATTTT.

The rearrangement uses TRBV5-4 and TRBJ1-1; a possible D gene is TRBD1 (6 bases). Looked up from germline, CDR1 is SGHNT and CDR2 is YYREEE (reference sequence). V lost 4 bases and J 4 bases, leaving 17 bases between the germline ends. There are 15 residues in the CDR3. The CDR3 reads CASSASGVLSTEAFF. The CDR3 DNA reads TGTGCCAGCAGCGCCTCAGGGGTATTAAGCACTGAAGCTTTCTTT.